These 10 T cell receptor beta chains originate from one sample sequenced in a study of blood T cell repertoires in COVID-19. Clones were sequenced by immunoSEQ multiplex PCR, and TCRdb holds only the in-frame ones, with some missing. The repertoire has tens of thousands of clones, under 85% of them found once; the top ten carry roughly 9%. The sequencing sample was made of peripheral blood. These receptors all stem from a human donor in a cohort sampled during active COVID-19.

The rearrangement joins TRBV2 to TRBJ2-1, with TRBD2 matching 15 bases. J was trimmed by 0 bases and V by 2 bases; bases with no gene match: 8. The CDR3 is 20 amino acids. Germline V gene lookup returns CDR1 SNHLY and CDR2 FYNNEI. Here the CDR3 reads CASSERTSGRARSSYNEQFF. CDR3 DNA sequence: TGTGCCAGCAGTGAACGGACTAGCGGGAGGGCCAGGAGCTCCTACAATGAGCAGTTCTTC.

J is TRBJ1-5 and V is TRBV5-5; 8 nucleotides line up with TRBD1. Germline V gene sequence: CDR1 SGHKS, CDR2 YYEKEE (reference sequence). J lost 6 bases, V lost 4 bases, and 6 bases had no gene match. The CDR3 contains 14 residues. The CDR3 is CASSAQGGGQPQHF. DNA for the CDR3: TGTGCCAGCAGCGCACAGGGGGGAGGTCAGCCCCAGCATTTT.

The CDR3, as DNA: TGTGCCAGCACCAGGGGGCGGCAAGAGACCCAGTACTTC. Amino acid sequence: CASTRGRQETQYF. The gene calls are TRBV2 and TRBJ2-5, with 8 bases identical to TRBD1. J lost 2 bases, V lost 7 bases, and 3 bases had no gene match. Germline V gives CDR1 SNHLY, CDR2 FYNNEI. The CDR3 is made up of 13 amino acids.

This rearrangement joins TRBV27 to TRBJ1-2; weak D call: TRBD1 (6 bases). The CDR3 has 13 residues. V lost 6 bases to trimming and J lost 8 bases, with 16 bases between them. Germline CDR1 and CDR2: MNHEY and SMNVEV (reference sequence). The CDR3 is CASSRAGAIGYTF. The CDR3 DNA is TGTGCCAGCAGCCGGGCGGGGGCGATAGGCTACACCTTC.

The chain combines TRBV19 with TRBJ2-2, with TRBD1 as a possible D gene (5 bases). Trimming took 6 bases from V and 0 from J, leaving 8 bases between them. Germline CDR1 is LNHDA and CDR2 is SQIVND (reference sequence). This CDR3 region has 14 residues. CDR3 sequence reads: CASRGEPNTGELFF. The CDR3 nucleotides are TGTGCCAGTAGAGGGGAACCGAACACCGGGGAGCTGTTTTTT.

The chain is built from TRBV7-9 and TRBJ2-5; 9 nucleotides match TRBD2. Germline values: CDR1 SEHNR, CDR2 FQNEAQ (reference sequence). V gave up 1 base and J gave up 1 base; unmatched junction bases: 7. The CDR3 covers 17 residues. The CDR3 DNA follows: TGTGCCAGCAGCTTAGAGAGCGGGGGGACCATCCAAGAGACCCAGTACTTC. It is translated as CASSLESGGTIQETQYF.

The chain joins TRBV5-5 to TRBJ2-1; 11 nucleotides agree with TRBD2. The CDR3 has 16 amino acids. Germline loops: CDR1 SGHKS, CDR2 YYEKEE (reference sequence). The V gene end was trimmed by 0 bases and the J gene end by 5 bases; junction bases not matched to a gene: 4. The CDR3 sequence: CASSLVGTSGNNEQFF. CDR3 sequence (DNA): TGTGCCAGCAGCTTGGTGGGGACTAGCGGTAACAATGAGCAGTTCTTC.

V usage is TRBV7-8 and J usage is TRBJ2-1, with D perhaps matching TRBD2 (5 bases). This CDR3 contains 17 residues. Deletions cut 1 base from V and 0 bases from J, with 13 bases between. Germline CDR1 reads SGHVS; CDR2 reads FQNEAQ. The CDR3 loop is CASSLVGGSSSYNEQFF. As DNA, the CDR3 is TGTGCCAGCAGCTTAGTGGGTGGGAGTAGCTCCTACAATGAGCAGTTCTTC.

This chain uses TRBV30 with TRBJ2-1; TRBD2 is a possible D gene (6 bases). This CDR3 contains 15 residues. Germline lookup yields CDR1 GTSNPN and CDR2 SVGIG (reference sequence). The germline V and J ends were trimmed by 0 bases and 0 bases, with 9 bases remaining between them. This chain's CDR3 is CAWSVGAGSYNEQFF. CDR3 nucleotides: TGTGCCTGGAGTGTTGGAGCGGGCTCCTACAATGAGCAGTTCTTC.

In this sample, this clone turned up a few times. The V and J genes are TRBV7-9 and TRBJ2-7, with 8 nucleotides matching TRBD1. The germline gives CDR1 SEHNR, CDR2 FQNEAQ (reference sequence). Trimming took 5 bases from V and 3 from J; bases not matched to a gene: 6. The CDR3 length is 14 residues. CDR3 nucleotides: TGTGCCAGCAGCGATTCTGACAGGGGCTACGAGCAGTACTTC. This gives the protein CASSDSDRGYEQYF.